The 17 T cell receptor beta chains below come from one sample, sequenced in a study of blood T cell repertoires in COVID-19. Data came from immunoSEQ multiplex PCR; TCRdb stores just in-frame clones and leaves some out. The data contain 80,000 to 100,000 clones, roughly nine tenths of them seen just once; the ten biggest clones take up 1.5% to 2%. Sequenced sample: peripheral blood. Receptors originate from a man aged 55-75 years with acute or convalescent COVID-19.

This clone came up a few times. The V gene is TRBV7-2, the J gene TRBJ1-1; D ambiguous. Germline CDR1 SGHTA, CDR2 FQGNSA. This CDR3 has 13 amino acids. Trimming stripped 4 bases from V and 0 bases from J, with 6 bases between. The CDR3 region has the DNA TGTGCCAGCAGCTGGAGCCTGAACACTGAAGCTTTCTTT. The encoded protein is CASSWSLNTEAFF.

V usage is TRBV6-5 and J usage is TRBJ2-3; TRBD1 might be the D (6 bases). V was trimmed by 6 bases and J by 1 base, leaving 11 bases between them. The CDR3 length is 14 residues. The germline V gene has CDR1 MNHEY and CDR2 SVGAGI. CDR3 residues: CASRTRGGTDTQYF. In nucleotides, the CDR3 is TGTGCCAGCAGAACCAGGGGTGGCACAGATACGCAGTATTTT.

This clone came up once. V usage is TRBV7-8 and J usage is TRBJ1-4; 7 bases match TRBD1. This CDR3 contains 16 residues. The V gene's germline CDR1 is SGHVS and CDR2 FQNEAQ. J gave up 2 bases and V 4 bases, and 7 bases lay outside the gene matches. The CDR3 nucleotides are TGTGCCAGCAGCTCTACAGGGGTTGGGACTAATGAAAAACTGTTTTTT. Translation: CASSSTGVGTNEKLFF.

V and J are TRBV2 and TRBJ1-2; D not certain. This CDR3 comprises 13 residues. V lost 4 bases, J lost 8 bases, and 14 bases lay in between. From germline, CDR1 is SNHLY and CDR2 FYNNEI. The CDR3 protein is CASSVTPGYGYTF. The CDR3 DNA reads as TGTGCCAGCAGTGTGACTCCGGGATACGGCTACACCTTC.

This rearrangement joins TRBV19 to TRBJ2-2; 7 bases align to TRBD2. The V gene end was trimmed by 7 bases and the J gene end by 6 bases; junction bases not matched to a gene: 11. Germline assignment: CDR1 LNHDA and CDR2 SQIVND (reference sequence). The CDR3 loop spans 15 amino acids. This CDR3 is CASTPGRVWSGELFF. The CDR3 DNA is TGTGCCAGTACCCCTGGGAGGGTATGGTCCGGGGAGCTGTTTTTT.

This chain joins TRBV5-4 and TRBJ1-2, with D perhaps matching TRBD1 (6 bases). The V end lost 2 bases, the J end lost 1 base, and 21 bases lay between the germline ends. CDR1 and CDR2 from the germline V gene are SGHNT and YYREEE (reference sequence). The CDR3 length is 18 residues. CDR3 DNA sequence: TGTGCCAGCAGCTTTAACCTCCGGGACACCACTTTTAACTATGGCTACACCTTC. It encodes CASSFNLRDTTFNYGYTF.

This chain uses TRBV5-1 with TRBJ1-4; no clear D gene. The CDR3 length is 14 residues. The germline CDR1 and CDR2 sequences are SGHRS and YFSETQ. V was cut by 4 bases and J by 5 bases, with 12 bases left in between. This chain's CDR3 is CASSPGWVNEKLFF. For the CDR3, the DNA is TGCGCCAGCAGCCCGGGTTGGGTCAATGAAAAACTGTTTTTT. Based on the CDR3 plus reference TRBV5-1 and TRBJ1-4, the full variable domain is KAGVTQTPRYLIKTRGQQVTLSCSPISGHRSVSWYQQTPGQGLQFLFEYFSETQRNKGNFPGRFSGRQFSNSRSEMNVSTLELGDSALYLCASSPGWVNEKLFFGSGTQLSVL.

The table lists this clone with a few counts. V usage is TRBV7-8 and J usage is TRBJ2-3, with D perhaps TRBD2 (6 bases). The CDR3 spans 14 residues. V was clipped by 6 bases and J by 4 bases, with 14 bases between them. The V gene's germline CDR1 is SGHVS and CDR2 FQNEAQ. CDR3 nucleotide sequence: TGTGCCAGCAGTTTCAGTTGGGGGGCAGATACGCAGTATTTT. It encodes CASSFSWGADTQYF.

The chain uses TRBV7-2 and TRBJ2-2; the match to TRBD2 covers 7 bases. The CDR3 runs to 15 residues. Germline CDR1 reads SGHTA; CDR2 reads FQGNSA. After removal of 5 bases from V and 0 bases from J, the junction contained 3 bases not matched to a gene. The CDR3 nucleotides are TGTGCCAGCAGCAAGGGAGGGGCGAACACCGGGGAGCTGTTTTTT. Encoded protein: CASSKGGANTGELFF.

The chain couples TRBV2 to TRBJ1-2; TRBD1 aligns across 8 bases. V lost 4 bases, J lost 4 bases, and 8 bases stayed unmatched. The CDR3 loop spans 15 amino acids. Germline-derived CDR1 and CDR2 are SNHLY and FYNNEI. In nucleotides, the CDR3 is TGTGCCAGCAGTGCGGAGACAGGGGCTACCTATGGCTACACCTTC. As protein: CASSAETGATYGYTF.

The chain carries TRBV5-1 and TRBJ2-1; 11 bases are shared with TRBD1. Germline trimming cut 7 bases from V and 5 bases from J; bases unmatched to any gene: 11. Germline V gene lookup returns CDR1 SGHRS and CDR2 YFSETQ. The CDR3 covers 16 residues. This CDR3 is CASSPGWGQGDNEQFF. Written as DNA, the CDR3 is TGCGCCAGCTCCCCTGGCTGGGGACAGGGGGACAATGAGCAGTTCTTC.

The V gene is TRBV2, the J gene TRBJ1-1; D might be TRBD1 (5 bases). The ends were cut back, 0 bases at V and 5 bases at J, with 16 bases in the middle. The germline CDR1 and CDR2 sequences are SNHLY and FYNNEI. The CDR3 length is 16 residues. CDR3 loop: CASSEAAPGSRTEAFF. The CDR3 DNA follows: TGTGCCAGCAGTGAAGCGGCCCCAGGGTCGCGGACTGAAGCTTTCTTT.

This clone was counted a single time. The chain couples TRBV3-1 (or the pseudogene TRBV3-2) to TRBJ1-5; 7 bases align to TRBD1. The V and J ends lost 3 bases and 4 bases, in that order; junction bases with no gene match: 0. The CDR3 has 13 residues. In germline, CDR1 is LGHDT, CDR2 YNNKEL (reference sequence). In DNA, the CDR3 is TGTGCCAGCAGCCAGGGACAGAATCAGCCCCAGCATTTT. It codes for CASSQGQNQPQHF.

CDR3 protein: CSVHEGTVNTGELFF. The CDR3 DNA is TGCAGCGTCCATGAGGGGACAGTGAACACCGGGGAGCTGTTTTTT. V gene TRBV29-1 combines with J gene TRBJ2-2; 7 bases line up with TRBD1. This CDR3 region has 15 residues. Germline CDR1 is SQVTM and CDR2 is ANQGSEA. J gave up 1 base and V 6 bases, and 8 bases lay outside the gene matches.

The chain links TRBV6-6 to TRBJ1-5; no definite D call. Germline V gene data show CDR1 as MNHNY and CDR2 as SVGAGI (reference sequence). The CDR3 contains 13 residues. Between the trimmed V and J ends, which lost 3 bases and 2 bases, there was a span of 5 bases. CDR3 loop: CASSYARNQPQHF. The CDR3 nucleotides are TGTGCCAGCAGTTATGCGCGCAATCAGCCCCAGCATTTT.

CDR3 amino acids: CASSYSIRDRAGYTF. The DNA of the CDR3 is TGTGCCAGCAGTTACTCCATCCGGGACAGGGCTGGCTACACCTTC. This sequence joins TRBV6-6 and TRBJ1-2; 9 bases are a match to TRBD1. The CDR3 loop spans 15 amino acids. Per germline, CDR1 MNHNY and CDR2 SVGAGI (reference sequence). The V and J ends lost 0 bases and 7 bases, in that order; junction bases with no gene match: 6.

The gene calls are TRBV6-4 and TRBJ1-2, with D perhaps matching TRBD1 (6 bases). Germline V gene sequence: CDR1 MRHNA, CDR2 SNTAGT. This CDR3 contains 15 residues. Trimming shortened V by 6 bases and J by 1 base, and 15 bases separated the two germline ends. The CDR3 loop is CASSPGQKFNYGYTF. The CDR3 DNA follows: TGTGCCAGCAGCCCCGGACAGAAATTTAACTATGGCTACACCTTC.